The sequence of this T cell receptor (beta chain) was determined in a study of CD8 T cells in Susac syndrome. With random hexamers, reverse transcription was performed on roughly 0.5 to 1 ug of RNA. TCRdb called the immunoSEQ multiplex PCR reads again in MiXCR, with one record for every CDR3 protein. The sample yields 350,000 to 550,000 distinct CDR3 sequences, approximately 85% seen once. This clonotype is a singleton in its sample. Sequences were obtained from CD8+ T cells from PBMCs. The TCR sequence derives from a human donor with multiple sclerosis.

The CDR3 bases are TGCGCCAGCAGCCGAACTAGCGGGGGAAACACCGGGGAGCTGTTTTTT. It encodes CASSRTSGGNTGELFF. The chain carries TRBV4-1 and TRBJ2-2; 11 bases fit TRBD2. The CDR3 loop spans 16 amino acids. The J segment lost 2 bases and the V segment lost 4 bases, leaving 3 bases of the junction unmatched. The germline V gene has CDR1 MGHRA and CDR2 YSYEKL.